The 23 T cell receptor beta chains in this list originate from one sample, sequenced in a study of blood T cells in healthy people across ages. Primed by a sample-barcoded 5' primer and a J-beta primer mix, a second PCR proceeded for roughly 6 to 12 cycles. TCRdb re-called the 5' RACE reads with MiXCR, one entry per CDR3 protein. The table records 750,000 to 950,000 distinct CDR3 sequences, approximately 55% of them present only once. The sample consisted of blood. These receptors were collected from a man older than 75 in good health.

This chain connects TRBV28 to TRBJ1-6; the D is unclear. V shed 5 bases and J shed 2 bases, with 10 bases lying between them. The CDR3 is 15 amino acids. Germline lookup yields CDR1 MDHEN and CDR2 SYDVKM. Here the CDR3 reads CASSSTGTYNSPLHF. The CDR3, as DNA: TGTGCCAGCAGTAGCACCGGTACCTATAATTCACCCCTCCACTTT.

The rearrangement uses TRBV14 and TRBJ2-4; no firm D call. The CDR3 totals 14 residues. Trimming took off 3 bases at V and 8 bases at J, with 14 bases between the two ends. CDR1 and CDR2 from the germline V gene are SGHDN and FVKESK. CDR3 DNA: TGTGCCAGCAGCCAGATAACAGCTCCGGACATTCAGTACTTC. Residues: CASSQITAPDIQYF.

V usage is TRBV28 and J usage is TRBJ1-2, with TRBD1 as a possible D gene (5 bases). Between the trimmed V and J ends, which lost 11 bases and 6 bases, there was a span of 19 bases. The CDR3 contains 13 residues. Germline CDR1 is MDHEN and CDR2 is SYDVKM. This CDR3 is CACSLGQGDGYTF. The CDR3 DNA sequence: TGTGCCTGTTCTCTAGGGCAGGGCGATGGCTACACCTTC.

CDR3 DNA sequence: TGCGCCAGCAGCCTTACAGGGCTTAACCCCTACGAGCAGTACTTC. Translation: CASSLTGLNPYEQYF. V is TRBV5-1 and J is TRBJ2-7; D perhaps matches TRBD1 (6 bases). The CDR3 contains 15 residues. Per germline, CDR1 SGHRS and CDR2 YFSETQ. V lost 4 bases and J 2 bases, leaving 16 bases between the germline ends.

The chain is built from TRBV29-1 and TRBJ1-4; TRBD1 matches at 7 bases. The germline V gene has CDR1 SQVTM and CDR2 ANQGSEA. The CDR3 has 12 residues. J gave up 8 bases and V 6 bases, and 6 bases lay outside the gene matches. The CDR3 DNA reads TGCAGCGTAGGACAGGCAGGCGAAAAACTGTTTTTT. Protein sequence: CSVGQAGEKLFF.

The sample holds one count of this clonotype. V gene TRBV7-3 combines with J gene TRBJ2-7; D may be TRBD2 (5 bases). The V end lost 2 bases, the J end lost 7 bases, and 24 bases lay between the germline ends. The CDR3 is 17 amino acids. Germline V CDR1 and CDR2: SGHTA, FQGTGA. The CDR3 DNA sequence: TGTGCCAGCAGCTTAGGTCCCGTTACGCGAGACTACAATGAGCAGTACTTC. It translates to CASSLGPVTRDYNEQYF.

The V gene is TRBV15, the J gene TRBJ2-7; D not certain. There are 11 residues in the CDR3. V was clipped by 1 base and J by 7 bases, with 5 bases between them. Per germline, CDR1 LNHNV and CDR2 YYDKDF (reference sequence). The CDR3 nucleotides are TGTGCCACCAGCAGAGTAGGAGAGCAGTACTTC. It is translated as CATSRVGEQYF. Full variable domain (outside the CDR3, taken from reference TRBV15 and TRBJ2-7): DAMVIQNPRYQVTQFGKPVTLSCSQTLNHNVMYWYQQKSSQAPKLLFHYYDKDFNNEADTPDNFQSRRPNTSFCFLDIRSPGLGDTAMYLCATSRVGEQYFGPGTRLTVT.

The genes are TRBV5-6 and TRBJ2-1; TRBD2 matches at 8 bases. The J call may be mistaken, given a closer DNA end match to TRBJ2-7. The CDR3 is 13 residues long. The V gene's germline CDR1 is SGHDT and CDR2 YYEEEE. This CDR3 reads CATRGAGVNEQYF. In DNA, the CDR3 is TGTGCCACCAGGGGAGCGGGAGTTAATGAGCAGTACTTC.

This rearrangement joins TRBV28 to TRBJ2-1, with a possible D match to TRBD2 (6 bases). Trimming took 7 bases from V and 2 from J, leaving 18 bases between them. This CDR3 spans 16 amino acids. The germline gives CDR1 MDHEN, CDR2 SYDVKM. The chain's CDR3 is CASTEYYPGAYNEQFF. The DNA of the CDR3 is TGTGCCAGCACTGAATACTATCCGGGAGCCTACAATGAGCAGTTCTTC.

The rearrangement joins TRBV11-2 to TRBJ2-7; D might be TRBD2 (6 bases). The length of the CDR3 is 16 residues. V shed 0 bases and J shed 6 bases, with 18 bases lying between them. Germline values: CDR1 SGHAT, CDR2 FQNNGV. The CDR3 region is CASSLDPTSLGSEQYF. CDR3 sequence (DNA): TGTGCCAGCAGCTTAGATCCCACTAGCTTAGGCTCCGAGCAGTACTTC.

This chain connects TRBV18 to TRBJ2-7; 9 positions agree with TRBD1. J gave up 5 bases and V 3 bases, and 5 bases lay outside the gene matches. The germline gives CDR1 KGHSH, CDR2 LQKENI. The CDR3 is 14 amino acids. The DNA of the CDR3 is TGTGCCAGCTCACCCGACAGGGACAGGGACGAGCAGTACTTC. This gives the protein CASSPDRDRDEQYF. Together with reference TRBV18 and TRBJ2-7, the CDR3 gives the full variable domain: NAGVMQNPRHLVRRRGQEARLRCSPMKGHSHVYWYRQLPEEGLKFMVYLQKENIIDESGMPKERFSAEFPKEGPSILRIQQVVRGDSAAYFCASSPDRDRDEQYFGPGTRLTVT.

The V call is TRBV6-1, the J call TRBJ2-5; 7 bases agree with TRBD1. Germline loops: CDR1 MNHNS, CDR2 SASEGT. The CDR3 is 16 amino acids. The V segment lost 6 bases and the J segment 1 base; nucleotides outside the gene matches: 11. CDR3 sequence (DNA): TGTGCCAGCAGCGCTACAACAGGGGCGGTCCAAGAGACCCAGTACTTC. Translated, it gives CASSATTGAVQETQYF.

J is TRBJ2-3 and V is TRBV3-1; no firm D call. Germline V lookup: CDR1 LGHDT, CDR2 YNNKEL (reference sequence). V lost 2 bases to trimming and J lost 0 bases, with 9 bases between them. This CDR3 has 15 residues. CDR3 protein: CASSQFTHSTDTQYF. CDR3 sequence (DNA): TGTGCCAGCAGCCAATTCACCCATAGCACAGATACGCAGTATTTT.

The chain links TRBV2 to TRBJ2-1; 10 bases align to TRBD2. Germline loops: CDR1 SNHLY, CDR2 FYNNEI. This CDR3 has 18 amino acids. J gave up 0 bases and V 1 base, and 6 bases lay outside the gene matches. The CDR3 nucleotides are TGTGCCAGCAGTGAAGATAGCGGGGGGACCCTCTCCTACAATGAGCAGTTCTTC. Protein: CASSEDSGGTLSYNEQFF.

This rearrangement joins TRBV4-1 to TRBJ2-3; D assignment may be TRBD1 or TRBD2 (5 bases each). Germline V lookup: CDR1 MGHRA, CDR2 YSYEKL. V shed 0 bases and J shed 14 bases, with 15 bases lying between them. This CDR3 spans 13 amino acids. CDR3 sequence (DNA): TGCGCCAGCAGCCAAGAGGGGCTAGCTCACGCGTATTTT. Its protein is CASSQEGLAHAYF.

The chain joins TRBV5-8 to TRBJ1-2, with D perhaps TRBD1 (5 bases). CDR3 length equals 15 residues. CDR1 and CDR2 (germline): SGHTS, YDEGEE. Trimming pared 3 bases from V and 4 bases from J, leaving 16 bases between. CDR3 sequence reads: CASSSRDQESYGYTF. CDR3 in DNA: TGTGCCAGCAGCTCCCGGGACCAAGAAAGCTATGGCTACACCTTC.

V is TRBV6-5 and J is TRBJ2-5, with D possibly matching TRBD2 (6 bases). The DNA end favors TRBJ2-7, so the J call may be wrong. Germline V CDR1 and CDR2: MNHEY, SVGAGI. The CDR3 is 14 residues long. The CDR3 loop is CASSNGAGRSEQYF. CDR3 DNA: TGTGCCAGCAGTAACGGGGCGGGACGGAGCGAGCAGTACTTC.

This clonotype was detected only once. The chain recombines TRBV24-1 with TRBJ2-1; TRBD1 might be the D (6 bases). The V end was cut by 0 bases, the J end by 6 bases, with 14 bases between. In germline, CDR1 is KGHDR, CDR2 SFDVKD. CDR3 length equals 16 residues. CDR3 DNA: TGTGCCACCAGTGATTTGGGGCGGACAGAGTTCAATGAGCAGTTCTTC. As protein: CATSDLGRTEFNEQFF.

The genes are TRBV9 and TRBJ2-7; 10 positions agree with TRBD2. The germline CDR1 and CDR2 sequences are SGDLS and YYNGEE. The CDR3 extends over 17 amino acids. V shed 0 bases, J shed 2 bases, and the junction held 8 bases outside the gene matches. CDR3 coding DNA: TGTGCCAGCAGCGTAGCTAGCGGGAGTTTGGGGACCTACGAGCAGTACTTC. Amino acid sequence: CASSVASGSLGTYEQYF.

This clonotype was seen only a few times. The chain is built from TRBV5-1 and TRBJ2-2, with a possible D match to TRBD1 (5 bases). V shed 4 bases and J shed 3 bases, with 16 bases lying between them. Germline CDR1 SGHRS, CDR2 YFSETQ. The CDR3 is made up of 16 amino acids. The chain's CDR3 is CASSPGQGDYTGELFF. The CDR3 region has the DNA TGCGCCAGCAGCCCTGGGCAGGGTGATTACACCGGGGAGCTGTTTTTT.

The chain uses TRBV5-1 and TRBJ2-7, with a tentative D call TRBD2 (5 bases). In germline, CDR1 is SGHRS, CDR2 YFSETQ. Between the trimmed V and J ends, which lost 3 bases and 0 bases, there was a span of 16 bases. CDR3 size: 16 residues. For the CDR3, the DNA is TGCGCCAGCAGCTCGGCTGGGAGACCTTCCTCCTACGAGCAGTACTTC. Its protein is CASSSAGRPSSYEQYF.

The rearrangement links TRBV20-1 to TRBJ2-1; TRBD1 or TRBD2 may be the D gene (6 bases each). CDR3 length equals 17 residues. V gave up 0 bases and J gave up 4 bases, with 19 bases separating them. The V gene's germline CDR1 is DFQATT and CDR2 SNEGSKA (reference sequence). The CDR3 loop reads CSARDIPLRRGYNEQFF. DNA of the CDR3: TGCAGTGCTAGAGACATCCCTCTGCGGAGGGGGTACAATGAGCAGTTCTTC.

The rearrangement uses TRBV29-1 and TRBJ2-1, with TRBD1 identical over 9 bases. Germline CDR1 is SQVTM and CDR2 is ANQGSEA. This CDR3 comprises 16 residues. V lost 7 bases and J lost 7; bases outside the gene matches: 17. The CDR3 DNA reads TGCAGCGCCGCTGACAGGGGGTTGGGGAGAGGTAATGAGCAGTTCTTC. This translates into CSAADRGLGRGNEQFF.